These 25 T cell receptor beta chains were sequenced from one sample in a study of cytomegalovirus exposure and HLA in healthy donors. Amplification used 60 Vbeta primers and 13 Jbeta primers. Only in-frame clones appear in the TCRdb table, and some are missing; sequencing was by immunoSEQ multiplex PCR. Of 65,000 to 85,000 clones listed, under 85% are singletons. Input material: PBMCs. The receptors derive from a woman between 40 and 55 years old in good health and CMV-seropositive.

This clone has just a few counts. This rearrangement joins TRBV6-1 to TRBJ1-5; D is ambiguous. The CDR3 is made up of 15 amino acids. V shed 0 bases and J shed 5 bases, with 11 bases lying between them. The germline V gene encodes CDR1 MNHNS and CDR2 SASEGT. CDR3 sequence reads: CASSEALREDQPQHF. The CDR3 DNA reads as TGTGCCAGCAGTGAAGCGCTTCGTGAGGATCAGCCCCAGCATTTT.

The chain links TRBV27 to TRBJ2-5; TRBD2 matches 9 bases. Unmatched junction bases numbered 6, after V lost 5 bases and J lost 5 bases. This CDR3 region has 14 residues. The germline V gene encodes CDR1 MNHEY and CDR2 SMNVEV (reference sequence). CDR3 sequence reads: CASSKLAGRETQYF. CDR3 in DNA: TGTGCCAGCAGTAAGCTAGCGGGGCGGGAGACCCAGTACTTC.

The chain is built from TRBV7-2 and TRBJ2-7; TRBD2 matches 13 bases. The germline V gene encodes CDR1 SGHTA and CDR2 FQGNSA. Trimming at V came to 5 bases and at J to 6 bases, leaving 7 bases not matched to a gene. This CDR3 has 15 amino acids. The CDR3 bases are TGTGCCAGCAGCCCACCGGGACTAGCGGGATCCGAGCAGTACTTC. Protein: CASSPPGLAGSEQYF.

This clone was seen only a few times. The chain links TRBV7-9 to TRBJ1-2; weak D call: TRBD1 (6 bases). V dropped 4 bases and J dropped 0 bases, with 12 bases sitting between them. Germline lookup yields CDR1 SEHNR and CDR2 FQNEAQ (reference sequence). The CDR3 consists of 15 residues. CDR3 sequence: CASSSYTGPNYGYTF. In nucleotides, the CDR3 is TGTGCCAGCAGCTCCTACACAGGGCCTAACTATGGCTACACCTTC.

The V call is TRBV7-9, the J call TRBJ1-1; the D is unclear. This CDR3 has 13 amino acids. V was shortened by 1 base and J by 8 bases, with 11 bases between the two germline ends. Germline-derived CDR1 and CDR2 are SEHNR and FQNEAQ (reference sequence). CDR3 loop: CASSLGLAGEAFF. The CDR3 DNA follows: TGTGCCAGCAGCTTAGGTCTGGCAGGAGAAGCTTTCTTT.

This chain links TRBV6-5 with TRBJ2-1, with D maybe TRBD1 (5 bases). Germline assignment: CDR1 MNHEY and CDR2 SVGAGI. Trimming left V 2 bases short and J 13 bases short, with 9 bases between. The CDR3 is 11 residues long. In DNA, the CDR3 is TGTGCCAGCAGTTACAGGGGAAACCAGTTCTTC. This sequence encodes CASSYRGNQFF.

This chain connects TRBV7-9 to TRBJ1-3, with 7 positions matching TRBD1. Germline V lookup: CDR1 SEHNR, CDR2 FQNEAQ (reference sequence). V was pared by 5 bases and J by 1 base, with 5 bases of the junction left unmatched. The CDR3 has 15 residues. The chain's CDR3 is CASSPDRASGNTIYF. The DNA of the CDR3 is TGTGCCAGCAGCCCCGACAGGGCGTCTGGAAACACCATATATTTT.

The chain recombines TRBV4-2 with TRBJ1-2, with D hard to call. Trimming left V 1 base short and J 4 bases short, with 25 bases between. The CDR3 spans 19 residues. Looked up from germline, CDR1 is LGHNA and CDR2 is YNFKEQ. CDR3 sequence reads: CASSQGLQDDRSTIYGYTF. Here the CDR3 DNA reads TGTGCCAGCAGCCAAGGGTTGCAAGACGACCGGAGCACGATCTATGGCTACACCTTC.

The rearrangement links TRBV6-5 to TRBJ1-3; D may be TRBD1 (6 bases). The V end lost 0 bases, the J end lost 7 bases, and 13 bases lay between the germline ends. Germline V gene lookup returns CDR1 MNHEY and CDR2 SVGAGI. The CDR3 extends over 15 amino acids. Written as DNA, the CDR3 is TGTGCCAGCAGTTACTCGAGAACAGGGAAGAACACCATATATTTT. This encodes CASSYSRTGKNTIYF.

V gene TRBV29-1 combines with J gene TRBJ1-2; weak D call: TRBD1 (5 bases). This CDR3 is built from 14 residues. Germline CDR1 is SQVTM and CDR2 is ANQGSEA. The V end lost 6 bases, the J end lost 5 bases, and 19 bases lay between the germline ends. CDR3 in amino acids: CSVALIGGEYGYTF. CDR3 DNA: TGCAGCGTCGCCCTTATCGGAGGGGAATATGGCTACACCTTC. The variable domain in full, completed from reference TRBV29-1 and TRBJ1-2, reads SAVISQKPSRDICQRGTSLTIQCQVDSQVTMMFWYRQQPGQSLTLIATANQGSEATYESGFVIDKFPISRPNLTFSTLTVSNMSPEDSSIYLCSVALIGGEYGYTFGSGTRLTVV.

The gene calls are TRBV7-9 and TRBJ2-7; the match to TRBD1 covers 7 bases. V trimming: 5 bases; J trimming: 1 base; junction bases outside the gene matches: 11. The CDR3 loop spans 16 amino acids. From germline, CDR1 is SEHNR and CDR2 FQNEAQ (reference sequence). As DNA, the CDR3 is TGTGCCAGCAGCGGCAGGCCGGGACAGTCTTCCTACGAGCAGTACTTC. Protein product: CASSGRPGQSSYEQYF.

The chain carries TRBV28 and TRBJ1-3; tentative D call: TRBD1 (5 bases). Germline V gives CDR1 MDHEN, CDR2 SYDVKM. Trimming took off 6 bases at V and 0 bases at J, with 12 bases between the two ends. The CDR3 is made up of 15 amino acids. The CDR3 DNA is TGTGCCAGCAGCCAATCTGGGGCCTCTGGAAACACCATATATTTT. This sequence encodes CASSQSGASGNTIYF.

The chain joins TRBV18 to TRBJ1-5; no firm D call. The CDR3 runs 16 residues. The V end lost 4 bases, the J end lost 1 base, and 14 bases lay between the germline ends. Germline V gene lookup returns CDR1 KGHSH and CDR2 LQKENI. CDR3: CASSQRSRESNQPQHF. In DNA form, the CDR3 reads TGTGCCAGCTCACAACGGAGCCGGGAGAGCAATCAGCCCCAGCATTTT.

The chain couples TRBV30 to TRBJ2-3; weak D call: TRBD1 (5 bases). The germline V and J ends were trimmed by 0 bases and 6 bases, with 7 bases remaining between them. Germline CDR1 GTSNPN, CDR2 SVGIG (reference sequence). The CDR3 runs to 12 residues. The CDR3 protein is CAWSVQADTQYF. As DNA, the CDR3 is TGTGCCTGGAGTGTACAGGCCGATACGCAGTATTTT. Drawing the rest from reference TRBV30 and TRBJ2-3, the complete variable domain is SQTIHQWPATLVQPVGSPLSLECTVEGTSNPNLYWYRQAAGRGLQLLFYSVGIGQISSEVPQNLSASRPQDRQFILSSKKLLLSDSGFYLCAWSVQADTQYFGPGTRLTVL.

Here the CDR3 reads CASTKDRGDTIYF. The CDR3 DNA is TGTGCCAGCACCAAGGACAGGGGGGACACCATATATTTT. The chain has TRBV2 and TRBJ1-3; 10 nucleotides match TRBD1. Trimming removed 7 bases from V and 8 bases from J; junction bases left unmatched: 5. Germline V gene lookup returns CDR1 SNHLY and CDR2 FYNNEI. The CDR3 length is 13 residues.

CDR3 nucleotides: TGTGCCAGCAAGCGCTCTGGAAACACCATATATTTT. This translates into CASKRSGNTIYF. The chain is built from TRBV2 and TRBJ1-3; no definite D call. V was clipped by 7 bases and J by 0 bases, with 4 bases between them. The germline gives CDR1 SNHLY, CDR2 FYNNEI. This CDR3 contains 12 residues.

This sequence joins TRBV5-1 and TRBJ2-2; 10 nucleotides align to TRBD2. CDR3 length equals 16 residues. In germline, CDR1 is SGHRS, CDR2 YFSETQ. With 0 bases clipped from V and 7 bases from J, the junction kept 6 bases outside the gene matches. CDR3 sequence (DNA): TGCGCCAGCAGCTTGGCTAGCGGGGGTGCAAGCGGGGAGCTGTTTTTT. Protein: CASSLASGGASGELFF. The whole variable domain, filled in from reference TRBV5-1 and TRBJ2-2, reads KAGVTQTPRYLIKTRGQQVTLSCSPISGHRSVSWYQQTPGQGLQFLFEYFSETQRNKGNFPGRFSGRQFSNSRSEMNVSTLELGDSALYLCASSLASGGASGELFFGEGSRLTVL.

The chain carries TRBV6-5 and TRBJ1-2, with D possibly being TRBD1 (5 bases). CDR1 is MNHEY, CDR2 SVGAGI, per germline. This CDR3 spans 14 amino acids. Trimming pared 4 bases from V and 2 bases from J, leaving 11 bases between. DNA of the CDR3: TGTGCCAGCAGTTTAGGCGACAGCAACTATGGCTACACCTTC. This gives the protein CASSLGDSNYGYTF.

J is TRBJ2-5 and V is TRBV29-1; D possibly corresponds to TRBD2 (6 bases). The V end was cut by 2 bases, the J end by 9 bases, with 13 bases between. Looked up from germline, CDR1 is SQVTM and CDR2 is ANQGSEA. There are 12 residues in the CDR3. The CDR3 here is CSVETGRSAQYF. CDR3 in DNA: TGCAGCGTTGAAACCGGGAGATCGGCCCAGTACTTC.

This clone was seen a handful of times. This chain joins TRBV5-1 and TRBJ1-2; possible D gene TRBD1, 5 bases. The V gene's germline CDR1 is SGHRS and CDR2 YFSETQ. This CDR3 is 13 amino acids long. V was shortened by 0 bases and J by 4 bases, with 7 bases between the two germline ends. CDR3: CASSLAGGYGYTF. The CDR3 region has the DNA TGCGCCAGCAGCTTGGCCGGGGGCTATGGCTACACCTTC.

The chain employs TRBV29-1 and TRBJ1-5; D ambiguous. Germline loops: CDR1 SQVTM, CDR2 ANQGSEA. CDR3 length equals 11 residues. Trimming took 2 bases from V and 11 from J, leaving 10 bases between them. The CDR3 sequence is CSVESGSAQHF. Written as DNA, the CDR3 is TGCAGCGTTGAATCCGGGTCCGCCCAGCATTTT.

The chain links TRBV7-6 to TRBJ2-7, with a possible D match to TRBD2 (7 bases). Trimming removed 5 bases at V and 2 bases at J, with 19 bases between. CDR3 length: 16 residues. Per the germline V gene, CDR1 is SGHVS and CDR2 is FNYEAQ. Here the CDR3 reads CASSQPLGGGPYEQYF. The CDR3 region has the DNA TGTGCCAGCAGCCAACCGCTGGGGGGGGGCCCCTACGAGCAGTACTTC.

The V gene is TRBV6-6, the J gene TRBJ2-5; tentative D call: TRBD1 (5 bases). The germline V gene has CDR1 MNHNY and CDR2 SVGAGI (reference sequence). This CDR3 region has 14 residues. Trimming removed 0 bases at V and 7 bases at J, with 12 bases between. The CDR3 spells CASSYSGPQGTQYF. In nucleotides, the CDR3 is TGTGCCAGCAGTTACTCGGGGCCCCAGGGGACCCAGTACTTC.

CDR3 DNA sequence: TGCGCCAGCAGCCCCCCTAGCGGGGGGATCTCCTACAATGAGCAGTTCTTC. It specifies CASSPPSGGISYNEQFF. The V call is TRBV5-1, the J call TRBJ2-1; 11 bases fit TRBD2. The CDR3 has 17 residues. Losses at the gene ends were 4 bases for V and 0 bases for J; bases not matched to a gene: 6. Germline V gene sequence: CDR1 SGHRS, CDR2 YFSETQ.

CDR3 protein: CASTVAKRGSTEAFF. CDR3 coding DNA: TGTGCCAGCACCGTCGCCAAAAGAGGGAGCACTGAAGCTTTCTTT. The rearrangement links TRBV7-2 to TRBJ1-1; D is undetermined. Germline V gene lookup returns CDR1 SGHTA and CDR2 FQGNSA. V lost 7 bases, J lost 4 bases, and 19 bases lay in between. The CDR3 consists of 15 residues.